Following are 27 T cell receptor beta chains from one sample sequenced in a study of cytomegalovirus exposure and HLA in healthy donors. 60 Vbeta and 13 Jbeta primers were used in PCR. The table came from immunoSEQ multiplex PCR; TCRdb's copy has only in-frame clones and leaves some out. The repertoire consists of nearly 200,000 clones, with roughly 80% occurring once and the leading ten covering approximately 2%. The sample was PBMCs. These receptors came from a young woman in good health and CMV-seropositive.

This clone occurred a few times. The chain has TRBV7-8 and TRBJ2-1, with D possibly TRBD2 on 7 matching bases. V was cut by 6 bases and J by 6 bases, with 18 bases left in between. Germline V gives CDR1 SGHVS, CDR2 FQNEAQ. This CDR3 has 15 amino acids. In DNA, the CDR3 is TGTGCCAGCAGGGCAGGGAGGGGGGAAGGCAATGAGCAGTTCTTC. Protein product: CASRAGRGEGNEQFF.

In DNA form, the CDR3 reads TGTGCCAGCTCACCAGATACGAGTCAGCCCCAGCATTTT. Translation: CASSPDTSQPQHF. The chain has TRBV18 and TRBJ1-5; D is unclear. The germline gives CDR1 KGHSH, CDR2 LQKENI. Trimming pared 2 bases from V and 6 bases from J, leaving 8 bases between. This CDR3 has 13 residues. Drawing the rest from reference TRBV18 and TRBJ1-5, the complete variable domain is NAGVMQNPRHLVRRRGQEARLRCSPMKGHSHVYWYRQLPEEGLKFMVYLQKENIIDESGMPKERFSAEFPKEGPSILRIQQVVRGDSAAYFCASSPDTSQPQHFGDGTRLSIL.

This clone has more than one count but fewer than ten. The CDR3 spells CASSGVGGEQFF. The CDR3 DNA reads as TGTGCCAGCAGTGGGGTCGGGGGTGAGCAGTTCTTC. The chain recombines TRBV2 with TRBJ2-1, with TRBD2 as a possible D gene (6 bases). Germline lookup yields CDR1 SNHLY and CDR2 FYNNEI. This CDR3 is 12 amino acids long. V gave up 4 bases and J gave up 9 bases, with 10 bases separating them.

DNA for the CDR3: TGTGCCAGCAGCCGGAGAGAGACCCAGTACTTC. Residues: CASSRRETQYF. This chain joins TRBV11-2 and TRBJ2-5, with D unresolved. V was cut by 5 bases and J by 4 bases, with 5 bases left in between. Per germline, CDR1 SGHAT and CDR2 FQNNGV. The length of the CDR3 is 11 residues.

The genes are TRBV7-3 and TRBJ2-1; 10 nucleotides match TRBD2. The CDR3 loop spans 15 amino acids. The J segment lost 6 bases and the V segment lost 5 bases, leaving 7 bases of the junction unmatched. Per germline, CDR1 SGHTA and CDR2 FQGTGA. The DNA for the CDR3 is TGTGCCAGCAGCCTACTAGCGGGGTCCCCCAATGAGCAGTTCTTC. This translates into CASSLLAGSPNEQFF.

In nucleotides, the CDR3 is TGTGCCAGTAGTCCCGAGGTGGGTGGCTACACCTTC. Translating it yields CASSPEVGGYTF. V is TRBV19 and J is TRBJ1-2; D not certain. The V gene lost 5 bases and the J gene lost 7 bases, with 11 bases spanning the gap. The CDR3 has 12 amino acids. Germline CDR1 and CDR2: LNHDA and SQIVND (reference sequence).

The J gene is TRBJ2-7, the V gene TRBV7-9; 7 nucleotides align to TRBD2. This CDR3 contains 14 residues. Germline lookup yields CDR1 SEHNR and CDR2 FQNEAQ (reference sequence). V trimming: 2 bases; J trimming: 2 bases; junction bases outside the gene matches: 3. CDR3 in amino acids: CASSLLGGPYEQYF. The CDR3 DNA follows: TGTGCCAGCAGCTTACTGGGAGGGCCCTACGAGCAGTACTTC.

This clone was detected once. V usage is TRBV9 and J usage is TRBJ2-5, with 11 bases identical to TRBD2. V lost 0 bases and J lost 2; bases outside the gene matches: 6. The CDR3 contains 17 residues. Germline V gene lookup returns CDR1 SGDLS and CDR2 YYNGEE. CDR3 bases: TGTGCCAGCAGCGTAGCAGGTCTAGCGGGGGGACAAGAGACCCAGTACTTC. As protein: CASSVAGLAGGQETQYF.

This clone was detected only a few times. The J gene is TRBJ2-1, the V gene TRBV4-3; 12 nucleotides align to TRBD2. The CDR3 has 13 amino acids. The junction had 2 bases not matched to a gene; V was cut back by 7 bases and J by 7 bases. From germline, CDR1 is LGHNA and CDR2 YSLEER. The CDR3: CASKLAGGNEQFF. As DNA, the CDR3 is TGCGCCAGCAAACTAGCGGGAGGTAATGAGCAGTTCTTC.

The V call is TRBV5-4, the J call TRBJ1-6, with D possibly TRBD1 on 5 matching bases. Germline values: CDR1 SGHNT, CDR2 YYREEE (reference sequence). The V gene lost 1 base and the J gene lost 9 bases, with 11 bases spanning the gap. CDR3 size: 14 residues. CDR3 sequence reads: CASSLIGHGSPLHF. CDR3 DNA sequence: TGTGCCAGCAGCTTGATAGGACACGGTTCACCCCTCCACTTT.

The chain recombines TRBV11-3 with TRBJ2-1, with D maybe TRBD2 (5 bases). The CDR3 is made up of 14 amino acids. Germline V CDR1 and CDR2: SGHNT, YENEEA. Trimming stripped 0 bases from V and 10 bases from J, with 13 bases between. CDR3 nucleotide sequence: TGTGCCAGCAGCTTAGACCTGCTCAGAGGGGAGCAGTTCTTC. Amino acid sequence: CASSLDLLRGEQFF.

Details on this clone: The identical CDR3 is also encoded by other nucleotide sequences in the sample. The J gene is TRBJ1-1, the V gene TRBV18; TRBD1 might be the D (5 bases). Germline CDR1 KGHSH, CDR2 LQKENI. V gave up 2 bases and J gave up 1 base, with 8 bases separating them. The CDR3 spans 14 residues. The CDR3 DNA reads TGTGCCAGCTCACCAGGGCAGGGGAACACTGAAGCTTTCTTT. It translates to CASSPGQGNTEAFF.

The CDR3 loop is CASSLQGARTEAFF. In nucleotides, the CDR3 is TGCGCCAGCAGCTTACAGGGGGCGCGGACTGAAGCTTTCTTT. The chain combines TRBV4-3 with TRBJ1-1; TRBD1 matches at 9 bases. After removal of 5 bases from V and 5 bases from J, the junction contained 6 bases not matched to a gene. The CDR3 runs to 14 residues. The germline V gene encodes CDR1 LGHNA and CDR2 YSLEER.

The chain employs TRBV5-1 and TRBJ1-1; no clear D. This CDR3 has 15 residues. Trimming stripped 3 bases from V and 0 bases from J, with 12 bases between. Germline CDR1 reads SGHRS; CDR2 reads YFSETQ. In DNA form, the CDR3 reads TGCGCCAGCAGCTATATGACACCTATGAACACTGAAGCTTTCTTT. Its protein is CASSYMTPMNTEAFF.

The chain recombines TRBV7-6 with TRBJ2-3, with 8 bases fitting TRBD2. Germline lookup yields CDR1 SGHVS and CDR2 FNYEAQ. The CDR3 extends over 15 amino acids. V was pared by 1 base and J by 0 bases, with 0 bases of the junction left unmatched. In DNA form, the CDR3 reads TGTGCCAGCAGCTTAGTAGCGGGAAGCACAGATACGCAGTATTTT. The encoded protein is CASSLVAGSTDTQYF.

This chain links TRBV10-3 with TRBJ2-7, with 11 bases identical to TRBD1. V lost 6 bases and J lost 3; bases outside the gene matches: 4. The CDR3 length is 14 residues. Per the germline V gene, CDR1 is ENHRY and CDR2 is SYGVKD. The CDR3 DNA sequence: TGTGCCATCAGGACCGGGACAGGGGGCTACGAGCAGTACTTC. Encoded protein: CAIRTGTGGYEQYF.

As DNA, the CDR3 is TGTGCCAGCAGTGGGGAGGGATGGCAGCCCCAGCATTTT. It is translated as CASSGEGWQPQHF. The chain recombines TRBV2 with TRBJ1-5; D uncertain. Trimming cost V 4 bases and J 7 bases, with 11 bases left between them. The CDR3 has 13 residues. CDR1 and CDR2 from the germline V gene are SNHLY and FYNNEI.

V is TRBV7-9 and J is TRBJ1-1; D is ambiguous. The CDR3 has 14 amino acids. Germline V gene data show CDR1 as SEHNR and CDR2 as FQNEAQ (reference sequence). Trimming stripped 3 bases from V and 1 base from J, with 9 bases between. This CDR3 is CASSFERENTEAFF. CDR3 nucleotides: TGTGCCAGCAGCTTTGAACGGGAGAACACTGAAGCTTTCTTT.

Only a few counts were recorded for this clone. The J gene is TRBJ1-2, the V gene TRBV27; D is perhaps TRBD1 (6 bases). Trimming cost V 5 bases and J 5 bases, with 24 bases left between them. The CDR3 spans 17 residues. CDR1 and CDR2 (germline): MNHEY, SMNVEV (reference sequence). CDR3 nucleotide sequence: TGTGCCAGCAGTCTACGGGGGGGGCCAGGGGAGATTTATGGCTACACCTTC. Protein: CASSLRGGPGEIYGYTF.

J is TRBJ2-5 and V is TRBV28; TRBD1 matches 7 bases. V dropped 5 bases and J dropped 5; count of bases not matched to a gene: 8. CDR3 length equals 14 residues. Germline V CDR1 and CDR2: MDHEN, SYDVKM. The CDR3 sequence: CASSPIDRAETQYF. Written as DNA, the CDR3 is TGTGCCAGCAGTCCAATCGACAGGGCCGAGACCCAGTACTTC.

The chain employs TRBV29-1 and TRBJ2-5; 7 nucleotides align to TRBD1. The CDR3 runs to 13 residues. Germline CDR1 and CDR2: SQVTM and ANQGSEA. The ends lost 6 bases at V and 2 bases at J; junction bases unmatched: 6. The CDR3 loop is CSVPGQKQETQYF. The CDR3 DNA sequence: TGCAGCGTGCCGGGACAGAAACAAGAGACCCAGTACTTC.

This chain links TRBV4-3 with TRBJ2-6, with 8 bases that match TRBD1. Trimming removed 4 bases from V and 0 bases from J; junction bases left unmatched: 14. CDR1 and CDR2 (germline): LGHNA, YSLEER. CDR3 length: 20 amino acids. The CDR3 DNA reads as TGCGCCAGCAGCCTAACTGCCGGGACAGGCGCCAGCTCTGGGGCCAACGTCCTGACTTTC. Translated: CASSLTAGTGASSGANVLTF.

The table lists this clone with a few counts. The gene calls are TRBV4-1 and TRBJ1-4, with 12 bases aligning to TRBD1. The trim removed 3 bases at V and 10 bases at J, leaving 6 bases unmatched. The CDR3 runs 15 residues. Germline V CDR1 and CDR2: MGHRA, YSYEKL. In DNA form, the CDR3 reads TGCGCCAGCAGCCAGGGGGGGACAGGGGGCGGAAAACTGTTTTTT. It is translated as CASSQGGTGGGKLFF.

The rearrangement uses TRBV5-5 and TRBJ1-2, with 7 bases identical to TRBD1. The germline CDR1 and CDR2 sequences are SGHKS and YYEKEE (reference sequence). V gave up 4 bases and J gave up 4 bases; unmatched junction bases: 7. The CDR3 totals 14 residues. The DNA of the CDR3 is TGTGCCAGCAGCCGGGACAGCCTCATCTATGGCTACACCTTC. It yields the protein CASSRDSLIYGYTF.

The CDR3 sequence: CASSAGGTDPLGTEAFF. As DNA, the CDR3 is TGCGCCAGCAGCGCGGGGGGGACGGACCCATTGGGGACTGAAGCTTTCTTT. V gene TRBV5-1 combines with J gene TRBJ1-1; D is perhaps TRBD1 (5 bases). Germline V gives CDR1 SGHRS, CDR2 YFSETQ. This CDR3 is 17 amino acids long. V lost 4 bases and J lost 5, with 24 bases in between.

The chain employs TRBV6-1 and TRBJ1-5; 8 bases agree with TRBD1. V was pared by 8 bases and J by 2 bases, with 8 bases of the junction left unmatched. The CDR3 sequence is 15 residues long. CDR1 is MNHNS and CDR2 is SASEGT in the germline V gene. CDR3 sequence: CASLDRGRGNQPQHF. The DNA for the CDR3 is TGTGCCAGCCTAGACAGGGGAAGAGGCAATCAGCCCCAGCATTTT.

In nucleotides, the CDR3 is TGTGCCATCAGTCCAGGGGGCACGTACAATGAGCAGTTCTTC. Translation gives CAISPGGTYNEQFF. The chain recombines TRBV10-3 with TRBJ2-1; 8 bases match TRBD1. CDR3 size: 14 residues. V gave up 5 bases and J gave up 4 bases; unmatched junction bases: 4. CDR1 is ENHRY and CDR2 is SYGVKD in the germline V gene.